This T cell receptor (beta chain) was sequenced during a study of shared clonotypes between healthy human individuals. The wider study: Ranging from 18 to 49 in age, donors were a couple of women and a few men. Per donor, CD8 memory used one plate, CD8 naive used two, CD4 memory used three and CD4 naive used three.

CDR1 MNHEY and CDR2 SMNVEV come from the germline V gene (reference sequence). There are 17 residues in the CDR3. V was clipped by 5 bases and J by 7 bases, with 24 bases between them. In the original processing: Filtering differed since immunoSEQ provided only junctions, with no quality scores. Sequencing used immunoSEQ multiplex PCR; TCRdb keeps in-frame clones, though not all of them. That table furnishes V, J and clone size, whereas the DNA furnished D and trimming. The table lists around 940,000 clones, approximately 76% of them singletons, with around 1.5% in the top ten. CD45RA-negative memory and CD45RA+ naive subsets were split from the CD4+ cells.

The rearrangement uses TRBV27 and TRBJ2-1; D gene uncertain. The clonotype comes from a man younger than 35 in good health. The material sequenced was memory CD4+ T cells sorted from blood. The subset denotes: CD45RA-negative fraction. Written as DNA, the CDR3 is TGTGCCAGCAGTGCACCAACAAAGCGTAGTCTTTGGAATGAGCAGTTCTTC. Encoded protein: CASSAPTKRSLWNEQFF.